This paragraph reports one T cell receptor beta chain. Its antigen is unknown. Per-nucleotide qualities are absent, and no much larger clonotype sits a single base away. The sample originates from a study of blood T cells in healthy people across ages (dated by TCRdb to about 2015). Background for the entire study: Template switching captured roughly one uniquely barcoded TCR beta cDNA molecule per two T cells in model experiments. To avoid experimental bias, donors of different ages were distributed randomly across sequencing lanes. To track age-related changes in TCR beta repertoire diversity, the study relied on deep sequencing normalized with unique cDNA molecular identifiers. The donors were divided into four age groups: young (average 16 years), middle-aged (under 40), aged (approximately 62) and long-lived (roughly 88). Using the same blood draw, the study looked at two additional independent replicas of 1 million unique cDNA reads for two donors, one aged 18 to 30 and the other aged 80 or older. Broader findings and caveats from the paper: Donor CMV infection status was unknown, potentially confounding age-related changes in expanded clonotypes. As age increased, observed TCR beta diversity per million T cells dropped in a roughly linear way, and a significant reduction was already evident by age 40. Estimates of total diversity based on one million sequenced T cells were considered lower bounds and underestimates. Observed TCR beta diversity correlated strongly with the percentage of naive T cells measured by flow cytometry. The long-lived group showed more naive CD4+ T cells, fewer expanded clones and increased TCR diversity than the aged group, suggesting age selection. Bulk unsorted PBMC profiling prevented conclusive comparison of naive and antigen-experienced compartments.

Library method: 5' RACE. Instrument on record: Illumina HiSeq 2500. A second PCR of roughly 7 to 11 cycles was performed with a sample-barcoded 5' primer and a J-beta primer mix. Each TCR beta cDNA molecule received a unique molecular identifier from a template-switch 5' adaptor carrying 12 random nucleotides. At least 2.5 million CDR3-containing paired-end reads were obtained from each sample. The Mint cDNA synthesis kit, primed by a TRBC-specific oligonucleotide, was used to synthesize first-strand cDNA from all RNA. After uracil-DNA glycosylase treatment, a first 18-cycle PCR used universal primers M1SS and BC2_uni_R on all cDNA. The authors' analysis ran thus. Each sample was normalized by randomly selecting 1 million high-quality reads, each carrying a distinct molecular identifier. Instead of being binned into consensus sequences, reads that shared molecular identifiers were thrown out. MiTCR, with a Q25 quality threshold and the strictest error-elimination algorithm, was used for CDR3 identification, clonotype clustering and error correction. A nonparametric unseen species model with Euler transformation was used to estimate a lower bound on total TCR beta diversity. TCRdb reprocessed the public reads (quality trimming at Q25 with fastp, clone calling with MiXCR) and kept in-frame beta chains. Entries are consolidated by CDR3 protein sequence, retaining the most common genes and DNA. The V and J calls, along with clone size, are taken from TCRdb and not from the paper's own processing. The sample data list some 710,000 distinct CDR3 sequences, and roughly 20% of these were observed just once. The ten top clones hold around 22% of the sample.

The donors were roughly 39 Caucasian individuals from Russia, aged 6 to 90 years, who were systemically healthy. Each donor gave ten milliliters of peripheral blood, collected into EDTA-treated Vacutainer tubes. Ficoll-Paque density-gradient centrifugation was used to isolate PBMCs, with at least 7 million per sample. Trizol reagent was used to extract total RNA from PBMCs, with at least 6 micrograms per sample. For every donor, flow cytometry on a PBMC aliquot measured the percentage of naive CD45RAhigh/CD27high T cells. This clonotype originated in a man between 65 and 79 years old in good health. The source material was blood.

The DNA sequence reads TGTGCCACCAGTGACCCAGGTGGAGCTCGCACAGATACGCAGTATTTT. This is translated as CATSDPGGARTDTQYF. The sequence links TRBV24-1 to TRBJ2-3; too little of a D gene remains to name it. From the cysteine up to the phenylalanine, the CDR3 has a length of 16 residues. Only the CDR3 part of the read is kept: 48 bases, read in frame from the first base. The trim is 4 bases for V and 1 base for J, with a gap of 14 bases between the germline ends. CDR1 KGHDR and CDR2 SFDVKD were looked up in the germline V gene.